Sequencing of this TCR beta chain was carried out in a study of T cells in localized non-small cell lung cancer. Germline trimming cut 4 bases from V and 3 bases from J; bases unmatched to any gene: 6. CDR3 length: 15 residues. Germline-derived CDR1 and CDR2 are MGHRA and YSYEKL. General study findings and limits: Longer overall survival was seen with higher T cell density measured in blood.

A word on this clone: Its antigen remains unidentified.

Assay: immunoSEQ multiplex PCR; the TCRdb copy retains only in-frame clones and omits some. The sample has 30,000 to 40,000 clones; around four fifths are singletons. The chain recombines TRBV4-1 with TRBJ2-1; 7 nucleotides line up with TRBD2. The source material was peripheral blood, sampled before any cancer treatment. The clonotype was recovered from a male donor aged 60 or over with stage II squamous cell lung carcinoma. The CDR3 sequence is CASSLLGEGYNEQFF. As DNA, the CDR3 is TGCGCCAGCAGCCTCCTTGGGGAGGGCTACAATGAGCAGTTCTTC.